What follows are 8 T cell receptor beta chains derived from one specimen sequenced in a study of spatial heterogeneity in lung cancer (dated 2019 in TCRdb). On the study overall, not on this receptor specifically: The number of expanded intratumoral alpha and beta TCRs correlated with the tumor nonsynonymous mutation count.

These receptors lack a known antigen. What this sample's time point label stands for: sample taken at primary tumor resection. Library preparation employed 5' RACE. Instrument used: NextSeq 500. Clones were called with MiXCR by TCRdb after fastp trimmed the public reads at Q25, and only in-frame beta chains were retained. Every entry covers one CDR3 protein and lists the most common genes and DNA from its rows. In this sample the table shows thousands of distinct CDR3 sequences, roughly an eighth of which occur a single time. The ten largest clones take up 13% to 15% of the sample. The starting material was lung tumor tissue, obtained at surgery. Receptor source: a male donor with early-stage non-small cell lung cancer.

This clonotype was counted ten times or more. V and J are TRBV7-3 and TRBJ1-2; no clear D. V lost 5 bases, J lost 2 bases, and 9 bases lay in between. CDR3 length equals 13 residues. Looked up from germline, CDR1 is SGHTA and CDR2 is FQGTGA. The CDR3 bases are TGTGCCAGCAGCCCAGGAGTCAACTATGGCTACACCTTC. Translating it yields CASSPGVNYGYTF.

This clonotype was counted ten times or more. The V gene is TRBV5-6, the J gene TRBJ2-5; D may be TRBD1 or TRBD2 (6 bases each). Per germline, CDR1 SGHDT and CDR2 YYEEEE. Trimming shortened V by 2 bases and J by 5 bases, and 10 bases separated the two germline ends. The CDR3 consists of 13 residues. CDR3 sequence (DNA): TGTGCCAGCAGCTTAGACGGGGGCGAGACCCAGTACTTC. Amino acid sequence: CASSLDGGETQYF.

In its sample, this clonotype is medium-sized. The chain employs TRBV7-2 and TRBJ2-3; 11 positions match TRBD2. V dropped 5 bases and J dropped 2; count of bases not matched to a gene: 6. The CDR3 length is 16 residues. Germline lookup yields CDR1 SGHTA and CDR2 FQGNSA. CDR3 in amino acids: CASSQQGLADTDTQYF. CDR3 coding DNA: TGTGCCAGCAGCCAACAGGGACTAGCGGACACAGATACGCAGTATTTT.

In its sample, this clonotype is medium-sized (0.01 to 0.1%). V is TRBV12-3 or TRBV12-4 and J is TRBJ2-7; D may be TRBD1 (6 bases). This CDR3 region has 14 residues. V lost 3 bases to trimming and J lost 3 bases, with 12 bases between them. DNA of the CDR3: TGTGCCAGCAGTTTTGGGACAAAGTACTACGAGCAGTACTTC. Translated: CASSFGTKYYEQYF.

This clonotype is categorized as medium-sized. This rearrangement joins TRBV10-3 to TRBJ1-5; D ambiguous. Between the trimmed V and J ends, which lost 2 bases and 7 bases, there was a span of 12 bases. CDR1 and CDR2 (germline): ENHRY, SYGVKD. The CDR3 extends over 14 amino acids. The CDR3 region is CAISEEEGRQPQHF. For the CDR3, the DNA is TGTGCCATCAGTGAGGAGGAGGGTCGGCAGCCCCAGCATTTT.

This clonotype was found many times. The rearrangement links TRBV29-1 to TRBJ2-2, with 9 nucleotides matching TRBD1. Trimming removed 4 bases from V and 7 bases from J; junction bases left unmatched: 7. Germline V lookup: CDR1 SQVTM, CDR2 ANQGSEA. The CDR3 consists of 14 residues. CDR3 region: CSVGRDRESGELFF. The CDR3 bases are TGCAGCGTTGGCCGGGACAGGGAGAGCGGGGAGCTGTTTTTT.

This clonotype was seen ten or more times. The chain combines TRBV18 with TRBJ2-7; the match to TRBD1 covers 7 bases. CDR1 is KGHSH and CDR2 is LQKENI in the germline V gene. V lost 2 bases, J lost 2 bases, and 6 bases stayed unmatched. CDR3 length equals 15 residues. The CDR3 here is CASSPGWDSTYEQYF. The CDR3 DNA reads as TGTGCCAGCTCACCAGGTTGGGACAGCACCTACGAGCAGTACTTC.

The table lists this clonotype with many counts. The CDR3 DNA follows: TGTGCCAGCAGCCCCCGGGAAGGCGGGGAGCTGTTTTTT. Translated, it gives CASSPREGGELFF. The chain employs TRBV7-2 and TRBJ2-2, with a possible D match to TRBD2 (5 bases). CDR3 size: 13 residues. Trimming pared 5 bases from V and 7 bases from J, leaving 11 bases between. Germline CDR1 is SGHTA and CDR2 is FQGNSA.